Presented here are 24 T cell receptor beta chains from one specimen sequenced in a study of cytomegalovirus exposure and HLA in healthy donors. The PCR was carried out with 60 Vbeta primers and 13 Jbeta primers. The table came from immunoSEQ multiplex PCR; TCRdb's copy has only in-frame clones and leaves some out. The table shows about 130,000 clones, with 70% to 80% occurring only once. Sequences were obtained from PBMCs. All receptors come from a woman in her 50s in good health and CMV-seronegative.

The rearrangement uses TRBV5-6 and TRBJ1-2; 10 bases are shared with TRBD1. CDR1 and CDR2 (germline): SGHDT, YYEEEE. The CDR3 is made up of 15 amino acids. The V gene end was trimmed by 4 bases and the J gene end by 5 bases; junction bases not matched to a gene: 8. The CDR3 spells CASSRDRGIGYGYTF. The CDR3 DNA sequence: TGTGCCAGCAGCCGGGACAGGGGTATTGGGTATGGCTACACCTTC. Based on the CDR3 plus reference TRBV5-6 and TRBJ1-2, the full variable domain is DAGVTQSPTHLIKTRGQQVTLRCSPKSGHDTVSWYQQALGQGPQFIFQYYEEEERQRGNFPDRFSGHQFPNYSSELNVNALLLGDSALYLCASSRDRGIGYGYTFGSGTRLTVV.

The CDR3 nucleotides are TGCGCCAGCAGCTTGGGACAGATCAATGAGCAGTTCTTC. Amino acid sequence: CASSLGQINEQFF. The chain is built from TRBV5-1 and TRBJ2-1; D might be TRBD1 (5 bases). CDR1 and CDR2 from the germline V gene are SGHRS and YFSETQ. There are 13 residues in the CDR3. V lost 0 bases and J 6 bases, leaving 7 bases between the germline ends.

The J gene is TRBJ1-1, the V gene TRBV5-4, with a possible D match to TRBD1 (6 bases). Per the germline V gene, CDR1 is SGHNT and CDR2 is YYREEE (reference sequence). The CDR3 extends over 16 amino acids. V was clipped by 2 bases and J by 0 bases, with 14 bases between them. CDR3 amino acids: CASSFGGQGLNTEAFF. CDR3 nucleotides: TGTGCCAGCAGCTTTGGGGGCCAGGGCCTGAACACTGAAGCTTTCTTT.

This chain links TRBV5-8 with TRBJ2-6; 8 nucleotides align to TRBD1. The junction had 2 bases not matched to a gene; V was cut back by 4 bases and J by 2 bases. CDR1 is SGHTS, CDR2 YDEGEE, per germline. CDR3 length: 15 amino acids. The CDR3 spells CASSPGGAGANVLTF. Written as DNA, the CDR3 is TGTGCCAGCAGCCCAGGGGGCGCTGGGGCCAACGTCCTGACTTTC.

In its sample, this clone was seen once. The rearrangement joins TRBV2 to TRBJ1-4, with D possibly being TRBD1 (5 bases). Germline CDR1 reads SNHLY; CDR2 reads FYNNEI. Trimming took 7 bases from V and 7 from J, leaving 28 bases between them. This CDR3 spans 18 amino acids. The CDR3 sequence: CASNQLWGSSNFGEKLFF. CDR3 DNA sequence: TGTGCCAGCAACCAACTATGGGGCAGCTCGAATTTTGGTGAAAAACTGTTTTTT.

This sequence joins TRBV19 and TRBJ2-5; D is undetermined. Trimming shortened V by 5 bases and J by 3 bases, and 7 bases separated the two germline ends. CDR1 and CDR2 from the germline V gene are LNHDA and SQIVND (reference sequence). This CDR3 has 12 amino acids. CDR3 region: CASSLAEETQYF. DNA of the CDR3: TGTGCCAGTAGTTTGGCTGAAGAGACCCAGTACTTC.

V is TRBV5-4 and J is TRBJ2-1; D gene ambiguous. This CDR3 is 14 amino acids long. CDR1 and CDR2 from the germline V gene are SGHNT and YYREEE (reference sequence). Trimming stripped 4 bases from V and 6 bases from J, with 14 bases between. CDR3 in DNA: TGTGCCAGCAGCCGCGGTGGTCTACTCAATGAGCAGTTCTTC. Its translation is CASSRGGLLNEQFF.

V and J are TRBV30 and TRBJ2-5; 8 bases are shared with TRBD2. Trimming at V came to 0 bases and at J to 4 bases, leaving 13 bases not matched to a gene. Per the germline V gene, CDR1 is GTSNPN and CDR2 is SVGIG (reference sequence). This CDR3 region has 17 residues. CDR3 sequence reads: CAWSVRLGTRIRETQYF. DNA for the CDR3: TGTGCCTGGAGTGTAAGATTGGGGACTAGGATAAGAGAGACCCAGTACTTC.

The chain combines TRBV10-3 with TRBJ2-3; 9 bases agree with TRBD2. Germline V gives CDR1 ENHRY, CDR2 SYGVKD. J gave up 5 bases and V 0 bases, and 6 bases lay outside the gene matches. This CDR3 is 16 amino acids long. The CDR3 nucleotides read TGTGCCATCAGTGAGTCGGAGCGGGAGGAAGAAGATACGCAGTATTTT. It yields the protein CAISESEREEEDTQYF.

V is TRBV5-8 and J is TRBJ2-1, with TRBD1 as a possible D gene (6 bases). CDR1 and CDR2 from the germline V gene are SGHTS and YDEGEE. V lost 5 bases and J lost 6, with 18 bases in between. CDR3 length: 15 amino acids. CDR3 protein: CASRSVLLGGNEQFF. CDR3 nucleotides: TGTGCCAGCAGATCGGTCCTGCTAGGGGGCAATGAGCAGTTCTTC.

The rearrangement joins TRBV6-5 to TRBJ2-4, with 8 bases lining up with TRBD2. Germline V gene lookup returns CDR1 MNHEY and CDR2 SVGAGI. The CDR3 spans 15 residues. V was clipped by 5 bases and J by 3 bases; unmatched bases: 6. The CDR3 DNA reads TGTGCCAGCAGTCCCCCGGGGGGGGGCAAAAACATTCAGTACTTC. Translated, it gives CASSPPGGGKNIQYF.

The chain is built from TRBV7-2 and TRBJ2-7, with D possibly being TRBD2 (6 bases). The germline V and J ends were trimmed by 5 bases and 4 bases, with 15 bases remaining between them. The CDR3 sequence is 14 residues long. Germline V gives CDR1 SGHTA, CDR2 FQGNSA. The CDR3 is CASSTGTSLYEQYF. The CDR3 nucleotides are TGTGCCAGCAGCACCGGGACTTCCCTATACGAGCAGTACTTC.

The CDR3 here is CASSSLTSEYNEQFF. The CDR3 nucleotides read TGTGCCAGCAGCTCCTTGACTAGCGAATACAATGAGCAGTTCTTC. The V and J genes are TRBV5-8 and TRBJ2-1, with 8 bases that match TRBD2. V was pared by 3 bases and J by 4 bases, with 6 bases of the junction left unmatched. This CDR3 contains 15 residues. Germline lookup yields CDR1 SGHTS and CDR2 YDEGEE.

The chain uses TRBV27 and TRBJ2-3; 10 bases align to TRBD1. This CDR3 has 14 residues. With 6 bases clipped from V and 4 bases from J, the junction kept 4 bases outside the gene matches. CDR1 is MNHEY, CDR2 SMNVEV, per germline (reference sequence). The CDR3, as DNA: TGTGCCAGCAGCTCCGGACAGGGGGCAGATACGCAGTATTTT. Amino acid sequence: CASSSGQGADTQYF.

V usage is TRBV6-1 and J usage is TRBJ1-3; D remains unclear. The CDR3 sequence is 16 residues long. Germline V gene data show CDR1 as MNHNS and CDR2 as SASEGT. Trimming pared 2 bases from V and 1 base from J, leaving 12 bases between. CDR3 coding DNA: TGTGCCAGCAGTGAAACTCACAGCCGATCTGGAAACACCATATATTTT. This encodes CASSETHSRSGNTIYF.

The J gene is TRBJ2-3, the V gene TRBV4-1; 8 bases map to TRBD1. The CDR3 covers 17 residues. The V gene end was trimmed by 0 bases and the J gene end by 1 base; junction bases not matched to a gene: 6. Germline CDR1 is MGHRA and CDR2 is YSYEKL. The CDR3 DNA follows: TGCGCCAGCAGCCAAGATGGGACAGGCCGCCGCACAGATACGCAGTATTTT. Amino acid sequence: CASSQDGTGRRTDTQYF.

The chain combines TRBV11-2 with TRBJ2-7; 13 nucleotides line up with TRBD2. Looked up from germline, CDR1 is SGHAT and CDR2 is FQNNGV. Trimming at V came to 4 bases and at J to 5 bases, leaving 17 bases not matched to a gene. The CDR3 sequence is 19 residues long. Here the CDR3 DNA reads TGTGCCAGCAGCTCGCCGGGACTAGCGGGGAGAGGGGCAGTCGACGAGCAGTACTTC. Translating it yields CASSSPGLAGRGAVDEQYF.

V and J are TRBV18 and TRBJ1-5; 11 bases fit TRBD1. This CDR3 contains 15 residues. V lost 4 bases to trimming and J lost 4 bases; unmatched junction nucleotides: 3. CDR1 and CDR2 (germline): KGHSH, LQKENI. The CDR3 nucleotides are TGTGCCAGCTCACTTGGGACAGGGGGGAATCAGCCCCAGCATTTT. Translating gives CASSLGTGGNQPQHF.

This rearrangement joins TRBV5-4 to TRBJ1-2; D perhaps matches TRBD1 (6 bases). The V gene's germline CDR1 is SGHNT and CDR2 YYREEE (reference sequence). The CDR3 has 14 residues. Trimming took 0 bases from V and 6 from J, leaving 12 bases between them. CDR3 loop: CASSLAGYRDGYTF. In DNA form, the CDR3 reads TGTGCCAGCAGCTTGGCGGGGTACAGGGATGGCTACACCTTC.

V is TRBV10-3 and J is TRBJ2-3; D is unclear. Germline V gene sequence: CDR1 ENHRY, CDR2 SYGVKD. The CDR3 runs to 13 residues. Trimming cost V 0 bases and J 7 bases, with 8 bases left between them. As DNA, the CDR3 is TGTGCCATCAGTGAGTCTGCCAGTTATACGCAGTATTTT. It codes for CAISESASYTQYF.

As for this clone: The junction differs from germline at one of its ends, possibly a read error. The chain recombines TRBV30 with TRBJ1-2; TRBD1 matches at 10 bases. This CDR3 comprises 16 residues. Germline V CDR1 and CDR2: GTSNPN, SVGIG (reference sequence). DNA for the CDR3: TGTGCCTGGAGGCGGACAGGGGGATCGGCTAACTATGGCTACCCCTTC. This sequence encodes CAWRRTGGSANYGYPF.

The chain employs TRBV9 and TRBJ1-2, with 9 bases matching TRBD1. Germline CDR1 reads SGDLS; CDR2 reads YYNGEE. The CDR3 contains 12 residues. Trimming at V came to 7 bases and at J to 7 bases, leaving 5 bases not matched to a gene. The CDR3 protein is CASRDRESGYTF. The CDR3 coding sequence is TGTGCCAGCCGGGACAGGGAATCTGGCTACACCTTC.

This chain uses TRBV7-2 with TRBJ1-2, with D possibly TRBD1 on 5 matching bases. Germline CDR1 and CDR2: SGHTA and FQGNSA. V shed 1 base and J shed 4 bases, with 10 bases lying between them. The CDR3 is made up of 14 amino acids. Here the CDR3 DNA reads TGTGCCAGCAGCTTAGGACAGCGAATCTATGGCTACACCTTC. It is translated as CASSLGQRIYGYTF.

This clone has more than one count but fewer than ten. This chain uses TRBV7-2 with TRBJ2-7; no firm D call. Looked up from germline, CDR1 is SGHTA and CDR2 is FQGNSA. V was clipped by 2 bases and J by 3 bases, with 5 bases between them. This CDR3 is built from 12 residues. CDR3 in DNA: TGTGCCAGCAGCTTAATATACTACGAGCAGTACTTC. This sequence encodes CASSLIYYEQYF.